Below, 26 T cell receptor beta chains from the same sample are listed, as sequenced in a study of T-cell memory formation after mild COVID-19. TCRdb fed the 5' RACE reads into MiXCR, producing one record per CDR3 protein. The sample includes roughly 610,000 distinct CDR3 sequences, around a sixth seen only once; the top ten take about 8.6%. Source material: PBMCs or a T cell subset sorted from them (not recorded which). All receptors come from an adult woman who had mild COVID-19 (a few samples of this study predate the infection). Cell type and time point are not known.

V gene TRBV11-2 combines with J gene TRBJ2-3; possibly TRBD1 for D (5 bases). CDR3 length: 15 residues. The germline V and J ends were trimmed by 2 bases and 0 bases, with 9 bases remaining between them. Germline V gene sequence: CDR1 SGHAT, CDR2 FQNNGV. The CDR3 DNA is TGTGCCAGCAGCTTATGGGGCCCTAGCACAGATACGCAGTATTTT. Encoded protein: CASSLWGPSTDTQYF.

This clonotype was seen only a few times. The chain links TRBV7-9 to TRBJ2-1; possible D gene TRBD2, 7 bases. Germline V gene data show CDR1 as SEHNR and CDR2 as FQNEAQ (reference sequence). The CDR3 consists of 12 residues. Trimming took 8 bases from V and 7 from J, leaving 12 bases between them. The DNA of the CDR3 is TGTGCCAGCGAAGGGGGGGTTAATGAGCAGTTCTTC. Residues: CASEGGVNEQFF.

The J gene is TRBJ2-2, the V gene TRBV24-1; a weak D match, TRBD2 (6 bases). The CDR3 is made up of 16 amino acids. V was trimmed by 1 base and J by 3 bases, leaving 11 bases between them. Germline V gives CDR1 KGHDR, CDR2 SFDVKD. The CDR3 region has the DNA TGTGCCACCAGTGATTTCCGGGGGATGGACACCGGGGAGCTGTTTTTT. It codes for CATSDFRGMDTGELFF.

CDR3 protein: CASSVDWNNEQFF. CDR3 DNA sequence: TGTGCCAGCAGCGTAGACTGGAACAATGAGCAGTTCTTC. This chain joins TRBV9 and TRBJ2-1, with D uncertain. V was shortened by 0 bases and J by 5 bases, with 6 bases between the two germline ends. Per germline, CDR1 SGDLS and CDR2 YYNGEE. This CDR3 spans 13 amino acids.

The V gene is TRBV19, the J gene TRBJ2-1; 8 bases line up with TRBD2. CDR1 and CDR2 (germline): LNHDA, SQIVND (reference sequence). The junction had 1 base not matched to a gene; V was cut back by 6 bases and J by 9 bases. This CDR3 comprises 11 residues. Here the CDR3 reads CASSGGVEQFF. The CDR3 region has the DNA TGTGCCAGTAGCGGGGGGGTTGAGCAGTTCTTC.

This clonotype was found a few times. The chain has TRBV24-1 and TRBJ2-2; the D gene is possibly TRBD1 (6 bases). Per germline, CDR1 KGHDR and CDR2 SFDVKD. The germline V and J ends were trimmed by 4 bases and 5 bases, with 16 bases remaining between them. The CDR3 is made up of 16 amino acids. In DNA form, the CDR3 reads TGTGCCACCAGTGACCCTGGGAGTCAGGGGACCGGGGAGCTGTTTTTT. It codes for CATSDPGSQGTGELFF.

The sample holds a few counts of this clonotype. The V and J genes are TRBV3-1 and TRBJ1-1; TRBD1 might be the D (6 bases). The V gene's germline CDR1 is LGHDT and CDR2 YNNKEL (reference sequence). The length of the CDR3 is 15 residues. Trimming took 7 bases from V and 0 from J, leaving 15 bases between them. CDR3 bases: TGTGCCAGCACCCTGGGACAAACCATGAACACTGAAGCTTTCTTT. It codes for CASTLGQTMNTEAFF.

This clonotype was counted between two and nine times. The chain couples TRBV30 to TRBJ2-1; the D gene is possibly TRBD2 (6 bases). CDR1 and CDR2 from the germline V gene are GTSNPN and SVGIG (reference sequence). The V end lost 2 bases, the J end lost 9 bases, and 8 bases lay between the germline ends. The CDR3 has 11 residues. CDR3: CAWSLGGEQFF. In DNA form, the CDR3 reads TGTGCCTGGAGTTTGGGGGGTGAGCAGTTCTTC. Drawing the rest from reference TRBV30 and TRBJ2-1, the complete variable domain is SQTIHQWPATLVQPVGSPLSLECTVEGTSNPNLYWYRQAAGRGLQLLFYSVGIGQISSEVPQNLSASRPQDRQFILSSKKLLLSDSGFYLCAWSLGGEQFFGPGTRLTVL.

V and J are TRBV20-1 and TRBJ2-5; 10 nucleotides match TRBD2. Trimming cost V 3 bases and J 5 bases; bases outside gene matches: 6. Germline V gene lookup returns CDR1 DFQATT and CDR2 SNEGSKA (reference sequence). This CDR3 contains 14 residues. CDR3 loop: CSASPGLARETQYF. The CDR3, as DNA: TGCAGTGCTAGTCCGGGACTAGCGAGGGAGACCCAGTACTTC.

This clonotype turned up a few times. V gene TRBV20-1 combines with J gene TRBJ2-1; D gene ambiguous. The V end lost 1 base, the J end lost 7 bases, and 8 bases lay between the germline ends. The CDR3 is 12 amino acids. Germline lookup yields CDR1 DFQATT and CDR2 SNEGSKA (reference sequence). The CDR3 nucleotides read TGCAGTGCTAGAGTATGGGTTAATGAGCAGTTCTTC. It yields the protein CSARVWVNEQFF.

The chain couples TRBV7-2 to TRBJ2-6; possible D gene TRBD1, 5 bases. Between the trimmed V and J ends, which lost 5 bases and 0 bases, there was a span of 14 bases. This CDR3 is built from 17 residues. Germline loops: CDR1 SGHTA, CDR2 FQGNSA. In DNA form, the CDR3 reads TGTGCCAGCAGCCCAGGGTATACTAACTCTGGGGCCAACGTCCTGACTTTC. Protein: CASSPGYTNSGANVLTF.

This clonotype was picked up a small number of times. The V and J genes are TRBV12-3 or TRBV12-4 and TRBJ2-5, with D perhaps TRBD1 (7 bases). The germline V and J ends were trimmed by 3 bases and 4 bases, with 12 bases remaining between them. The CDR3 consists of 14 residues. CDR3 in amino acids: CASSLSQGGETQYF. The CDR3 region has the DNA TGTGCCAGCAGTTTGAGCCAGGGGGGAGAGACCCAGTACTTC.

This clonotype showed up just a few times. The rearrangement links TRBV7-9 to TRBJ1-5; D is ambiguous. The CDR3 runs 14 residues. The ends were cut back, 0 bases at V and 3 bases at J, with 6 bases in the middle. Germline lookup yields CDR1 SEHNR and CDR2 FQNEAQ (reference sequence). The CDR3 sequence is CASSLAGNNQPQHF. Written as DNA, the CDR3 is TGTGCCAGCAGCTTAGCCGGTAACAATCAGCCCCAGCATTTT.

This clonotype was detected a few times. The rearrangement links TRBV7-2 to TRBJ2-3; 7 bases map to TRBD2. The germline CDR1 and CDR2 sequences are SGHTA and FQGNSA. The J segment lost 2 bases and the V segment lost 5 bases, leaving 7 bases of the junction unmatched. The CDR3 spans 15 residues. The CDR3 DNA reads as TGTGCCAGCAGCAGGGAGGGAGTAAACACAGATACGCAGTATTTT. It specifies CASSREGVNTDTQYF.

This clonotype was detected ten times or more. The CDR3 sequence: CASSGQKNTEAFF. The DNA of the CDR3 is TGCGCCAGCAGTGGACAGAAGAACACTGAAGCTTTCTTT. This sequence joins TRBV10-2 and TRBJ1-1; weak D call: TRBD1 (5 bases). This CDR3 spans 13 amino acids. V was shortened by 4 bases and J by 1 base, with 7 bases between the two germline ends. Germline CDR1 is WSHSY and CDR2 is SAAADI.

This clonotype was recorded at least ten times. At one of its ends the junction is not consistent with the germline gene, which may arise from a read error. This chain joins TRBV5-6 and TRBJ2-3, with D possibly being TRBD2 (6 bases). The CDR3 sequence is 14 residues long. Germline CDR1 and CDR2: SGHDT and YYEEEE. In nucleotides, the CDR3 is TGTGCCAGCAGTTTGGGGACTGGTACAGATACGCAGTATTTT. This encodes CASSLGTGTDTQYF. Full variable domain (missing parts from reference TRBV5-6 and TRBJ2-3): DAGVTQSPTHLIKTRGQQVTLRCSPKSGHDTVSWYQQALGQGPQFIFQYYEEEERQRGNFPDRFSGHQFPNYSSELNVNALLLGDSALYLCASSLGTGTDTQYFGPGTRLTVL.

This clonotype was counted a few times. V gene TRBV20-1 combines with J gene TRBJ1-6; D not resolved. Trimming removed 7 bases from V and 1 base from J, with 11 bases in between. Germline loops: CDR1 DFQATT, CDR2 SNEGSKA (reference sequence). This CDR3 has 14 residues. Written as DNA, the CDR3 is TGCAGTGTTCCTCTGGGGTCCTATAATTCACCCCTCCACTTT. Translating gives CSVPLGSYNSPLHF.

The V gene is TRBV7-9, the J gene TRBJ1-1, with D possibly being TRBD1 (5 bases). V lost 1 base and J 1 base, leaving 10 bases between the germline ends. CDR1 SEHNR and CDR2 FQNEAQ come from the germline V gene (reference sequence). There are 15 residues in the CDR3. For the CDR3, the DNA is TGTGCCAGCAGCTTAGAGGGGAATGCGAACACTGAAGCTTTCTTT. This codes for CASSLEGNANTEAFF.

This clonotype was counted many times. The genes are TRBV29-1 and TRBJ1-1; TRBD1 matches 7 bases. The CDR3 sequence is 13 residues long. Looked up from germline, CDR1 is SQVTM and CDR2 is ANQGSEA. With 6 bases clipped from V and 0 bases from J, the junction kept 4 bases outside the gene matches. The CDR3 nucleotides read TGCAGCGTGTGGGACAGTATGAACACTGAAGCTTTCTTT. Its translation is CSVWDSMNTEAFF.

This clonotype was observed a handful of times. The chain carries TRBV4-1 and TRBJ2-2, with 8 bases aligning to TRBD2. V was pared by 6 bases and J by 7 bases, with 7 bases of the junction left unmatched. This CDR3 is built from 14 residues. The germline gives CDR1 MGHRA, CDR2 YSYEKL. The CDR3 spells CASREVAGSGELFF. In nucleotides, the CDR3 is TGCGCCAGCAGAGAGGTAGCGGGGAGCGGGGAGCTGTTTTTT.

In its sample, this clonotype was seen a few times. V usage is TRBV12-3 or TRBV12-4 and J usage is TRBJ1-1, with D possibly matching TRBD1 (5 bases). CDR3 size: 16 residues. The V gene lost 5 bases and the J gene lost 2 bases, with 18 bases spanning the gap. The CDR3 spells CASSPSGRSGNTEAFF. CDR3 bases: TGTGCCAGCAGTCCGTCGGGACGGTCGGGTAACACTGAAGCTTTCTTT.

This clonotype turned up a few times. The chain joins TRBV12-3 or TRBV12-4 to TRBJ2-1, with D perhaps matching TRBD1 (5 bases). The CDR3 has 12 amino acids. V dropped 7 bases and J dropped 5 bases, with 9 bases sitting between them. Here the CDR3 reads CASTPGNNEQFF. The CDR3 nucleotides are TGTGCCAGCACGCCAGGGAACAATGAGCAGTTCTTC.

The CDR3 reads CASSLRDRGVDGYTF. The DNA of the CDR3 is TGCGCCAGCAGCCTACGGGACAGGGGGGTTGATGGCTACACCTTC. This chain joins TRBV4-1 and TRBJ1-2; TRBD1 agrees at 11 bases. Germline V CDR1 and CDR2: MGHRA, YSYEKL. The V and J ends lost 4 bases and 6 bases, in that order; junction bases with no gene match: 7. The CDR3 loop spans 15 amino acids.

There are a few counts of this clonotype. The chain uses TRBV7-9 and TRBJ2-5; 11 nucleotides align to TRBD1. Trimming removed 7 bases from V and 4 bases from J; junction bases left unmatched: 11. CDR1 SEHNR and CDR2 FQNEAQ come from the germline V gene (reference sequence). This CDR3 spans 16 amino acids. CDR3 amino acids: CASIIGGQGAGETQYF. The CDR3 region has the DNA TGTGCCAGCATCATAGGTGGACAGGGGGCAGGAGAGACCCAGTACTTC. The full variable domain, rest sourced from reference TRBV7-9 and TRBJ2-5, is DTGVSQNPRHKITKRGQNVTFRCDPISEHNRLYWYRQTLGQGPEFLTYFQNEAQLEKSRLLSDRFSAERPKGSFSTLEIQRTEQGDSAMYLCASIIGGQGAGETQYFGPGTRLLVL.

J is TRBJ2-7 and V is TRBV6-5; D gene unclear. V lost 6 bases and J lost 0, with 18 bases in between. The CDR3 loop spans 16 amino acids. CDR1 and CDR2 from the germline V gene are MNHEY and SVGAGI. In DNA form, the CDR3 reads TGTGCCAGCAGCCTTATACACCACCCGAGCTCCTACGAGCAGTACTTC. It encodes CASSLIHHPSSYEQYF.

The rearrangement uses TRBV5-1 and TRBJ2-7; perhaps D is TRBD1 or TRBD2 (5 bases each). V lost 3 bases and J 3 bases, leaving 13 bases between the germline ends. The CDR3 is 14 amino acids. Germline values: CDR1 SGHRS, CDR2 YFSETQ. CDR3 protein: CASSSGDGHYEQYF. DNA of the CDR3: TGCGCCAGCAGCTCCGGGGACGGACACTACGAGCAGTACTTC.